Each of the 29 T cell receptor beta chains below was sequenced from the same sample in a study of graft-versus-host responses after intestinal transplantation. Their cognate antigens are unknown. Clones were sequenced by immunoSEQ multiplex PCR, and TCRdb holds only the in-frame ones, with some missing. The sample lists some 110,000 clones, 90% occurring once. This sample comprised unstimulated CD4+ T cells sorted from spleen or lymph node cells, obtained before intestinal transplant. These receptors were collected from a human donor who received an intestinal transplant.

The J gene is TRBJ2-3, the V gene TRBV11-3, with TRBD2 matching over 9 bases. There are 15 residues in the CDR3. Germline values: CDR1 SGHNT, CDR2 YENEEA. Unmatched junction bases numbered 6, after V lost 3 bases and J lost 5 bases. Here the CDR3 DNA reads TGTGCCAGCAGCTTGGTAGCGGGGGTCGGAGATACGCAGTATTTT. Protein sequence: CASSLVAGVGDTQYF.

The rearrangement joins TRBV6-5 to TRBJ2-5; D ambiguous. The CDR3 is made up of 11 amino acids. Germline loops: CDR1 MNHEY, CDR2 SVGAGI. V lost 6 bases and J 5 bases, leaving 7 bases between the germline ends. The CDR3 loop reads CASSRGETQYF. The CDR3 nucleotides read TGTGCCAGCAGCCGCGGCGAGACCCAGTACTTC.

J is TRBJ2-6 and V is TRBV4-1; tentative D call: TRBD2 (5 bases). V was clipped by 1 base and J by 2 bases, with 6 bases between them. Germline CDR1 reads MGHRA; CDR2 reads YSYEKL. CDR3 length equals 15 residues. CDR3 nucleotides: TGCGCCAGCAGCCAAGGAGGGACTGGGGCCAACGTCCTGACTTTC. It yields the protein CASSQGGTGANVLTF.

The chain employs TRBV27 and TRBJ1-4; 8 nucleotides line up with TRBD1. The CDR3 has 15 residues. CDR1 and CDR2 (germline): MNHEY, SMNVEV (reference sequence). Losses at the gene ends were 3 bases for V and 7 bases for J; bases not matched to a gene: 7. The DNA of the CDR3 is TGTGCCAGCAGTTTTGAGGCAGGGGGCGTTGAAAAACTGTTTTTT. It encodes CASSFEAGGVEKLFF.

This chain uses TRBV10-1 with TRBJ2-1, with 11 bases identical to TRBD2. Trimming removed 3 bases from V and 8 bases from J; junction bases left unmatched: 6. The CDR3 runs 15 residues. CDR1 and CDR2 from the germline V gene are WNHNN and SYGVQD (reference sequence). CDR3 protein: CASSETTSGIDEQFF. The CDR3 nucleotides read TGCGCCAGCAGTGAAACGACTAGCGGGATCGATGAGCAGTTCTTC.

Note on this clone: One end of the junction fails to match germline, which may point to a read error. The chain employs TRBV4-1 and TRBJ2-1; TRBD1 matches 11 bases. CDR1 MGHRA and CDR2 YSYEKL come from the germline V gene. The CDR3 extends over 16 amino acids. CDR3 loop: CASSLPGQGAYNEQFF. The CDR3 region has the DNA TGCGCCAGCAGCCTACCCGGACAGGGGGCCTATAATGAGCAGTTCTTC.

This clone was detected a few times. The chain combines TRBV30 with TRBJ1-2; tentative D call: TRBD1 (6 bases). V shed 0 bases and J shed 8 bases, with 10 bases lying between them. The CDR3 has 12 amino acids. Germline loops: CDR1 GTSNPN, CDR2 SVGIG (reference sequence). CDR3 sequence (DNA): TGTGCCTGGAGTGTCGGGACAAGAGGCTACACCTTC. Amino acids: CAWSVGTRGYTF.

The V gene is TRBV10-1, the J gene TRBJ2-3; D might be TRBD1 (6 bases). CDR3 length: 13 residues. Looked up from germline, CDR1 is WNHNN and CDR2 is SYGVQD (reference sequence). The ends were cut back, 6 bases at V and 6 bases at J, with 13 bases in the middle. CDR3 sequence (DNA): TGCGCCAGCAGAGAAGCAGGGGCCGATACGCAGTATTTT. As protein: CASREAGADTQYF.

The gene calls are TRBV2 and TRBJ2-1, with TRBD2 matching 11 bases. The V gene's germline CDR1 is SNHLY and CDR2 FYNNEI. The V segment lost 2 bases and the J segment 6 bases; nucleotides outside the gene matches: 3. The length of the CDR3 is 15 residues. The CDR3 bases are TGTGCCAGCAGTGAACTAGCGGGAGGCACCAATGAGCAGTTCTTC. Translated: CASSELAGGTNEQFF.

The V and J genes are TRBV5-1 and TRBJ1-4; maybe TRBD1 (5 bases). V lost 3 bases to trimming and J lost 3 bases, with 9 bases between them. This CDR3 is 14 amino acids long. Looked up from germline, CDR1 is SGHRS and CDR2 is YFSETQ. CDR3 DNA sequence: TGCGCCAGCAGCTCGGGGGGACCTAATGAAAAACTGTTTTTT. Encoded protein: CASSSGGPNEKLFF.

This chain connects TRBV9 to TRBJ1-6; TRBD1 aligns across 9 bases. J lost 5 bases, V lost 4 bases, and 4 bases had no gene match. There are 15 residues in the CDR3. CDR1 and CDR2 from the germline V gene are SGDLS and YYNGEE. CDR3 loop: CASSPRDRDNSPLHF. The CDR3 DNA follows: TGTGCCAGCAGCCCGCGGGACAGGGATAATTCACCCCTCCACTTT.

The chain uses TRBV5-1 and TRBJ2-3; 7 nucleotides line up with TRBD2. The V and J ends lost 6 bases and 1 base, in that order; junction bases with no gene match: 2. Germline assignment: CDR1 SGHRS and CDR2 YFSETQ. This CDR3 spans 13 amino acids. The CDR3 nucleotides are TGCGCCAGCAACAGCGGGGGCACAGATACGCAGTATTTT. As protein: CASNSGGTDTQYF. The full variable domain, completed using reference TRBV5-1 and TRBJ2-3, is KAGVTQTPRYLIKTRGQQVTLSCSPISGHRSVSWYQQTPGQGLQFLFEYFSETQRNKGNFPGRFSGRQFSNSRSEMNVSTLELGDSALYLCASNSGGTDTQYFGPGTRLTVL.

This sequence joins TRBV28 and TRBJ1-5; D might be TRBD1 (6 bases). The CDR3 covers 17 residues. Per germline, CDR1 MDHEN and CDR2 SYDVKM. Deletions cut 3 bases from V and 2 bases from J, with 17 bases between. The DNA of the CDR3 is TGTGCCAGCAGTTTTTTGTCTCAGGGGTTAGGCAATCAGCCCCAGCATTTT. This gives the protein CASSFLSQGLGNQPQHF.

The chain joins TRBV6-1 to TRBJ1-5; TRBD1 might be the D (6 bases). This CDR3 spans 15 amino acids. V dropped 9 bases and J dropped 4 bases, with 19 bases sitting between them. Looked up from germline, CDR1 is MNHNS and CDR2 is SASEGT. DNA for the CDR3: TGTGCCAGTGCAAGCTTGGGGGCTCTAAATCAGCCCCAGCATTTT. This sequence encodes CASASLGALNQPQHF.

J is TRBJ1-1 and V is TRBV7-2; the D is unclear. The V and J ends lost 2 bases and 2 bases respectively, with 15 bases between them. The CDR3 has 16 amino acids. Germline V gene lookup returns CDR1 SGHTA and CDR2 FQGNSA. This chain's CDR3 is CASSLRRAGGNTEAFF. In DNA, the CDR3 is TGTGCCAGCAGCTTAAGGAGGGCGGGCGGTAACACTGAAGCTTTCTTT. Full variable domain (rest looked up from reference TRBV7-2 and TRBJ1-1): GAGVSQSPSNKVTEKGKDVELRCDPISGHTALYWYRQSLGQGLEFLIYFQGNSAPDKSGLPSDRFSAERTGGSVSTLTIQRTQQEDSAVYLCASSLRRAGGNTEAFFGQGTRLTVV.

The chain recombines TRBV4-1 with TRBJ1-5; D remains ambiguous. The germline CDR1 and CDR2 sequences are MGHRA and YSYEKL. This CDR3 has 14 residues. V was cut by 0 bases and J by 9 bases, with 12 bases left in between. The CDR3 DNA reads as TGCGCCAGCAGCCAAGATAACCACCGGAGGCCCCAGCATTTT. Its translation: CASSQDNHRRPQHF.

The chain has TRBV7-3 and TRBJ1-1; D call uncertain. This CDR3 is built from 18 residues. Germline CDR1 and CDR2: SGHTA and FQGTGA. With 0 bases removed from V and 2 bases from J, the gap between germline ends came to 19 bases. The CDR3 coding sequence is TGTGCCAGCAGCTTAACCCACCTACGGACGGGAGAAAACACTGAAGCTTTCTTT. Residues: CASSLTHLRTGENTEAFF.

This chain joins TRBV18 and TRBJ1-1; 9 nucleotides align to TRBD1. The CDR3 length is 15 residues. From germline, CDR1 is KGHSH and CDR2 LQKENI. Trimming took 3 bases from V and 1 from J; bases not matched to a gene: 3. This CDR3 is CASSPRDRENTEAFF. CDR3 coding DNA: TGTGCCAGCTCACCCCGGGACAGGGAGAACACTGAAGCTTTCTTT. Full variable domain (rest looked up from reference TRBV18 and TRBJ1-1): NAGVMQNPRHLVRRRGQEARLRCSPMKGHSHVYWYRQLPEEGLKFMVYLQKENIIDESGMPKERFSAEFPKEGPSILRIQQVVRGDSAAYFCASSPRDRENTEAFFGQGTRLTVV.

The chain links TRBV5-1 to TRBJ2-2; no clear D gene. Trimming took 0 bases from V and 4 from J, leaving 7 bases between them. Germline V gene sequence: CDR1 SGHRS, CDR2 YFSETQ. The CDR3 loop spans 14 amino acids. DNA for the CDR3: TGCGCCAGCAGCTTGGGACTCTTCACCGGGGAGCTGTTTTTT. It yields the protein CASSLGLFTGELFF.

The genes are TRBV5-6 and TRBJ2-1, with 10 bases fitting TRBD2. There are 16 residues in the CDR3. Germline CDR1 and CDR2: SGHDT and YYEEEE. J gave up 6 bases and V 2 bases, and 8 bases lay outside the gene matches. The CDR3: CASSFRAGGPPNEQFF. The CDR3 DNA follows: TGTGCCAGCAGCTTTCGAGCGGGAGGGCCCCCCAATGAGCAGTTCTTC.

J is TRBJ2-3 and V is TRBV5-1, with 11 bases that match TRBD1. Germline V gene lookup returns CDR1 SGHRS and CDR2 YFSETQ. The V segment lost 6 bases and the J segment 2 bases; nucleotides outside the gene matches: 8. The CDR3 extends over 16 amino acids. The CDR3 bases are TGCGCCAGCAACTCTCGAGGACAGGGGGCCACAGATACGCAGTATTTT. Translation: CASNSRGQGATDTQYF.

The J gene is TRBJ2-7, the V gene TRBV28, with TRBD2 matching over 9 bases. The J segment lost 7 bases and the V segment lost 5 bases, leaving 9 bases of the junction unmatched. There are 14 residues in the CDR3. Germline lookup yields CDR1 MDHEN and CDR2 SYDVKM. Here the CDR3 reads CASSVAGVRGEQYF. CDR3 bases: TGTGCCAGCAGTGTAGCGGGAGTGCGGGGTGAGCAGTACTTC. The full variable domain, in which reference TRBV28 and TRBJ2-7 provide the parts outside the CDR3, is DVKVTQSSRYLVKRTGEKVFLECVQDMDHENMFWYRQDPGLGLRLIYFSYDVKMKEKGDIPEGYSVSREKKERFSLILESASTNQTSMYLCASSVAGVRGEQYFGPGTRLTVT.

About this clone itself: This CDR3 is also generated by other DNA sequences in the sample. The rearrangement links TRBV9 to TRBJ1-1; D remains ambiguous. CDR3 length: 13 residues. Germline assignment: CDR1 SGDLS and CDR2 YYNGEE. V gave up 0 bases and J gave up 1 base, with 4 bases separating them. CDR3 region: CASSVAGNTEAFF. The CDR3 nucleotides are TGTGCCAGCAGCGTAGCAGGGAACACTGAAGCTTTCTTT.

The chain combines TRBV18 with TRBJ2-1, with TRBD2 matching over 7 bases. Germline loops: CDR1 KGHSH, CDR2 LQKENI. This CDR3 is 13 amino acids long. The trim removed 8 bases at V and 8 bases at J, leaving 9 bases unmatched. CDR3 sequence: CASTLTSIDEQFF. In DNA, the CDR3 is TGTGCCAGCACTTTGACTAGCATCGATGAGCAGTTCTTC.

The CDR3 sequence is CASSMPGTDYEQYF. CDR3 sequence (DNA): TGTGCCAGTAGTATGCCCGGGACAGACTACGAGCAGTACTTC. V gene TRBV19 combines with J gene TRBJ2-7; 7 bases agree with TRBD1. CDR3 length: 14 residues. Germline V gene sequence: CDR1 LNHDA, CDR2 SQIVND (reference sequence). V was pared by 3 bases and J by 3 bases, with 5 bases of the junction left unmatched.

The chain is built from TRBV6-5 and TRBJ1-6; 9 bases align to TRBD1. This CDR3 is 15 amino acids long. V lost 2 bases and J lost 10; bases outside the gene matches: 6. In germline, CDR1 is MNHEY, CDR2 SVGAGI. This CDR3 is CASSYGTGGWSPLHF. Written as DNA, the CDR3 is TGTGCCAGCAGTTACGGTACAGGGGGCTGGTCACCCCTCCACTTT.

This clone was detected only a few times. CDR3 coding DNA: TGTGCCAGCAGTGTCACTACCCTCCGAGGACAGGGGATTGGAGAGCAGTACTTC. Protein: CASSVTTLRGQGIGEQYF. The chain joins TRBV6-1 to TRBJ2-7, with 9 bases identical to TRBD1. V dropped 4 bases and J dropped 7; count of bases not matched to a gene: 20. Germline V CDR1 and CDR2: MNHNS, SASEGT. This CDR3 has 18 residues.

The rearrangement joins TRBV6-1 to TRBJ1-4; D unclear. Germline loops: CDR1 MNHNS, CDR2 SASEGT. This CDR3 is 14 amino acids long. V was shortened by 1 base and J by 8 bases, with 11 bases between the two germline ends. The CDR3 is CASSEGGRREKLFF. The CDR3 bases are TGTGCCAGCAGTGAAGGGGGAAGGAGGGAAAAACTGTTTTTT.

The gene calls are TRBV29-1 and TRBJ1-5; D possibly corresponds to TRBD1 (5 bases). The germline gives CDR1 SQVTM, CDR2 ANQGSEA. Trimming pared 3 bases from V and 8 bases from J, leaving 14 bases between. The CDR3 runs to 13 residues. The CDR3 coding sequence is TGCAGCGTTGAGCTTGGGGCTGGGGAGCCCCAGCATTTT. This translates into CSVELGAGEPQHF.